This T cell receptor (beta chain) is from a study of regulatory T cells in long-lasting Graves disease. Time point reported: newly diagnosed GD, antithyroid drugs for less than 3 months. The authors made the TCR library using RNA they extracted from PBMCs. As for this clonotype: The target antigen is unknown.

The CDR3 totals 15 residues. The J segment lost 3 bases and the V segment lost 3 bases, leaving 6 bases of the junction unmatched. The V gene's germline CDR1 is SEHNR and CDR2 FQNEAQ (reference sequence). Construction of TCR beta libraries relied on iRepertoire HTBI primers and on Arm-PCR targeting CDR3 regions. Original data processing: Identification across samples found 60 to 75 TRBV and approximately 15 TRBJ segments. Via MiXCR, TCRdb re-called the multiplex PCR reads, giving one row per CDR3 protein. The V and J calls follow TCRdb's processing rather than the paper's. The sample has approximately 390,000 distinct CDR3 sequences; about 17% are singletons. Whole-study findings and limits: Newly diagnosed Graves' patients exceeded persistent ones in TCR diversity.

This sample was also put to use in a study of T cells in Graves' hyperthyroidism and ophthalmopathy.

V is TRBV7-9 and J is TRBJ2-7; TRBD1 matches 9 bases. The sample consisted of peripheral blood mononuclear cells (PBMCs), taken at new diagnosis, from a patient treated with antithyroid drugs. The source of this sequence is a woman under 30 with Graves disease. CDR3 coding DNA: TGTGCCAGCAGCTTCGGTGCGACAGGGGGCTACGAGCAGTACTTC. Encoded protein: CASSFGATGGYEQYF.